A selection of T cell receptor beta chains follows, all from one sample in a study of cytomegalovirus exposure and HLA in healthy donors. Repertoires were generated with immunoSEQ multiplex PCR, while TCRdb's copy carries only in-frame clones and drops some. The sample yields under 200,000 clones, around four fifths seen once. Sequencing input: PBMCs. All receptors come from a woman in her twenties or thirties in good health and CMV-seronegative. The CDR3 runs from the conserved cysteine through the conserved F or W. The order of the fields is J gene, V gene, clone size, CDR3 protein. Part of the rows lack a size; the others show once, few, many or a class for expanded clones.

>TRBJ1-1|TRBV6-6|.
CASLLTAGAEAFF
>TRBJ1-6|TRBV5-4|.
CASSFRTGANSPLHF
>TRBJ2-6|TRBV5-1|.
CASRPFTGAGANVLTF
>TRBJ1-3|TRBV7-6|few
CASSPLTGTRNTIYF
>TRBJ1-6|TRBV11-2|few
CASSYRGDNSPLHF
>TRBJ2-7|TRBV4-1|.
CASSHFRDRNYEQYF
>TRBJ1-6|TRBV23-1|.
CASTQAGTVYNSPLHF
>TRBJ1-1|TRBV6-6|.
CASSYAGNTEAFF
>TRBJ1-2|TRBV7-2|.
CASSLRRTDYGYTF
>TRBJ1-1|TRBV7-3|.
CASSLGSGGQAFF
>TRBJ1-1|TRBV18|.
CASSPGAVYSSAFF
>TRBJ2-7|TRBV29-1|.
CSARQGPGLEYYEQYF
>TRBJ1-4|TRBV5-1|once
CASSREEGLGGEKLFF
>TRBJ1-5|TRBV4-1|.
CASSPAPPGQEGDQPQHF
>TRBJ1-2|TRBV30|.
CAWRIRQGRFYGYTF
>TRBJ1-5|TRBV4-2|once
CASSQEGRQVYQPQHF
>TRBJ2-1|TRBV2|.
CASSGIGGGDYNEQFF
>TRBJ1-2|TRBV6-6|.
CASKNEGDGYTF
>TRBJ1-5|TRBV2|.
CASSDSSGGRKQPQHF
>TRBJ1-5|TRBV5-1|.
CASSRTGDPNQPQHF
>TRBJ1-4|TRBV7-9|.
CASSLGGGTNEKLFF
>TRBJ1-2|TRBV2|once
CASSVDGSYTF
>TRBJ1-2|TRBV9|.
CASSFLDTGSYGYTF
>TRBJ1-5|TRBV6-9|.
CASSPPWGGQPQHF
>TRBJ2-5|TRBV5-1|.
CASSFGSNQETQYF
>TRBJ1-5|TRBV13|.
CASSLFRDGSQPQHF
>TRBJ1-1|TRBV7-2|few
CASSPGRDRVPFF
>TRBJ1-1|TRBV5-5|.
CASSLPGARAFF
>TRBJ1-2|TRBV28|.
CASRDTGYGYTF
>TRBJ2-1|TRBV28|.
CASSLTYNEQFF
>TRBJ1-2|TRBV5-1|.
CASSFEGTGVRGYTF
>TRBJ1-2|TRBV28|.
CASSLPTRGYTF
>TRBJ1-4|TRBV7-9|.
CASSLELEKLFF
>TRBJ2-3|TRBV5-1|.
CASSLGGQDTQYF
>TRBJ1-1|TRBV28|.
CASSLDRWRGTEAFF
>TRBJ2-5|TRBV27|.
CASSPTTGGETQYF
>TRBJ1-5|TRBV18|.
CASSAGQTSNQPQHF
>TRBJ2-7|TRBV6-1|few
CASSGRASYEQYF
>TRBJ1-1|TRBV7-8|.
CASSSLGGREAFF
>TRBJ1-2|TRBV5-1|.
CASSLAIGGFRGYTF
>TRBJ2-2|TRBV27|.
CASSARDFTGELFF
>TRBJ2-4|TRBV6-5|.
CASSPSGGPNIQYF
>TRBJ2-2|TRBV4-1|once
CASSQDQRVDWSGELFF
>TRBJ1-4|TRBV2|.
CASREPAGGTNEKLFF
>TRBJ2-1|TRBV2|once
CASLQGSYNEQFF
>TRBJ1-5|TRBV19|.
CASSIDHDTYSNQPQHF
>TRBJ1-1|TRBV11-2|once
CASSLGQGGTEAFF
>TRBJ2-1|TRBV5-4|few
CASSFGGGELYEQFF
>TRBJ1-1|TRBV9|.
CASSVRGDTEAFF
>TRBJ1-5|TRBV4-1|.
CASSQTGQNNQPQHF
>TRBJ1-1|TRBV27|.
CASSFKAGGMNTEAFF
>TRBJ1-2|TRBV6-5|few
CASSRQGSYGYTF